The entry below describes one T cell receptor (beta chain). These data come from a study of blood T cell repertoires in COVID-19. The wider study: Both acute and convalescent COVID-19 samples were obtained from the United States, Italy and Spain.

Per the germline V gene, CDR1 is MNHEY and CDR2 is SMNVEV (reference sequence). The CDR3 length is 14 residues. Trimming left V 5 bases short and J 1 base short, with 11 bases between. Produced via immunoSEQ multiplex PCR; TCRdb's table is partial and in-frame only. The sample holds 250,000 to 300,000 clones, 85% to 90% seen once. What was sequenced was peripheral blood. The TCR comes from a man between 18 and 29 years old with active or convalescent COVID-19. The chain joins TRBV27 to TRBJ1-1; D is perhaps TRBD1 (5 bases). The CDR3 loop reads CASSRRGRNTEAFF. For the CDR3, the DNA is TGTGCCAGCAGTCGAAGGGGCCGGAACACTGAAGCTTTCTTT.